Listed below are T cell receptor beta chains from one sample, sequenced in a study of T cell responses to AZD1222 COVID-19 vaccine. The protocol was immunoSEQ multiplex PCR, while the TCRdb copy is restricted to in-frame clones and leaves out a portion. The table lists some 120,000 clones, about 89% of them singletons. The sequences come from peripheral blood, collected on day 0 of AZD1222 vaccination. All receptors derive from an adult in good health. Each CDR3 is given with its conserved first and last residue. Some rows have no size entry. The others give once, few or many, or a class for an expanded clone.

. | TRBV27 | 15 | CASSLKASGGTEAFF
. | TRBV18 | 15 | CASSLKGALNTEAFF
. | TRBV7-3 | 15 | CASSLKGLGYRDLNF
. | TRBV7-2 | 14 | CASSPTTSAAEQFF
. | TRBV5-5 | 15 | CASSSEGRTQETQYF
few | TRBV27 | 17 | CASSLKGTGGFTGELFF
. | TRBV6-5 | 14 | CASSITGSGNTIYF
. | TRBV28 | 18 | CASSLGTGSYFGNQPQHF
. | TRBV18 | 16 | CASSPRDTLNTGELFF
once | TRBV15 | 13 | CATSRLIEETQYF
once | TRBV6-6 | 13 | CASSLSRTGEQHF
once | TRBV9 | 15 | CASSVGRGSSYEQYF
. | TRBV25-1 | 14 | CASSESGGRKGYTF
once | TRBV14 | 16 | CASSPTYTGSRGTQYF
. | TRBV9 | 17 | CASSGEGTSLGTGELFF
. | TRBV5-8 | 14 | CASSAAGGLGPQHF
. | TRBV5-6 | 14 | CASSLYRPGNTIYF
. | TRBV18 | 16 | CASSPYTGTGNEKLFF
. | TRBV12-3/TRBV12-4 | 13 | CASSLAPGNEQFF
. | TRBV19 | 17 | CASSVFRRQADNSPLHF
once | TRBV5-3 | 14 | CARSRLTGKREQYF
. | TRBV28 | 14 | CASSLPGGAREQYF
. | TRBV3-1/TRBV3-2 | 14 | CASSQVDSGSPLHF
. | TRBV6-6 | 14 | CASSYSPITGELFF
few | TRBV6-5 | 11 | CASARENTQYF
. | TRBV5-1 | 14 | CASNEGARRYGYTF
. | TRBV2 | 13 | CASSYGQNYGYTF
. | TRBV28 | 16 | CASSFELGVANQPQHF
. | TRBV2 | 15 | CASSEALALTGELFF
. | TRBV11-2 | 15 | CASSPLQGSGNTIYF
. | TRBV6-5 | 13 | CASRETLNTEAFF
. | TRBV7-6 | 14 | CASSLEAPGRELFF
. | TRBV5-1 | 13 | CASQQDPNYGYTF
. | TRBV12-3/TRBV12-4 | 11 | CASSFGTEAFF
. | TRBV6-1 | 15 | CASSDTRRPTDTQYF
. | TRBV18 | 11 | CASSPGDGYTF
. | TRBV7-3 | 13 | CASSPDVGYGYTF
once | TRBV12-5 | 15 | CASVSGSLNTGELFF
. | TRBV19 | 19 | CASSIVAGLTSTGWDEQFF
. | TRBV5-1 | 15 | CASSLMLLGDTEAFF
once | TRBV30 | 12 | CAWSVDWETQYF
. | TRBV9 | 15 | CASSVDQGGTDTQYF
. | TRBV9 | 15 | CASSPRQALDYGYTF
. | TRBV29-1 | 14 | CSCSPGTGFYEQYF
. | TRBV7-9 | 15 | CASSYPERSYNEQFF
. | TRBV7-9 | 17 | CASSLGLDRGKKQPQHF
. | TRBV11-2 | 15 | CASSVRDRANYGYTF
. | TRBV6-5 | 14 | CASSYSGRVSEAFF